This T cell receptor (beta chain) was sequenced during a study of shared clonotypes between healthy human individuals. The CDR3 totals 13 residues. The V end was cut by 0 bases, the J end by 4 bases, with 6 bases between. Per germline, CDR1 SGDLS and CDR2 YYNGEE. The data were produced by immunoSEQ multiplex PCR, yet TCRdb's version contains in-frame clones alone and is incomplete. The table shows about 2.1 million clones, with approximately 92% occurring only once. A remark on this clone: This same CDR3 is encoded by further DNA sequences in the sample.

Naivety among CD8 cells was defined by CD45RO negativity and positive CCR7 selection, thereby excluding terminally differentiated effector memory CD45RA+ cells. This sequence joins TRBV9 and TRBJ2-3; no firm D call. Sequencing used naive CD8+ T cells from PBMCs. The clonotype comes from a man aged 18 to 35 in good health. Some clones in this sample may be carry-over from other donors' samples. The CDR3 here is CASSVGTADTQYF. CDR3 DNA: TGTGCCAGCAGCGTAGGGACGGCAGATACGCAGTATTTT.